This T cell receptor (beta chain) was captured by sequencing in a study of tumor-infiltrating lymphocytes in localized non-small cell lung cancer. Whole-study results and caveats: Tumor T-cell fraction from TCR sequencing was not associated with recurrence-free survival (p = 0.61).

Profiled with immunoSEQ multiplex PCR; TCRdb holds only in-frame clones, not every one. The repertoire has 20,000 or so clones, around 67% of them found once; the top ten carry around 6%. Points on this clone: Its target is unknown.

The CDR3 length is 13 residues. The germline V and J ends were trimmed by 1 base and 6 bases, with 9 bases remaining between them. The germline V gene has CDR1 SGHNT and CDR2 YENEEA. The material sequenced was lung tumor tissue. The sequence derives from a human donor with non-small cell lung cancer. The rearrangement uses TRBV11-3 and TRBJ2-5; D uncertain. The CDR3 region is CASSLVGSKTQYF. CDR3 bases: TGTGCCAGCAGCTTAGTAGGCAGTAAGACCCAGTACTTC.